This T cell receptor beta chain was retrieved from a study of vaccination and CD4 T cells after COVID-19. Looking at the study overall: The cells in question were stimulated using overlapping spike peptides derived from SARS-CoV-2, HCoV-NL63, HCoV-OC43 and HCoV-229E. As control conditions, cultures were given either a CEFX pool serving as positive control, an HIV-1 Nef pool, or no peptide at all.

Stated treatment: roughly nine-day PBMC culture with coronavirus spike peptide pools or control peptides (ViraFEST assay). When more than nine days of culture had elapsed, CD4+ T cells were isolated by negative selection. The Oncomine TCR Beta short-read assay was applied to DNA of cultured CD4+ T cells. Genomic DNA was extracted from cultured CD4+ T cells. MiXCR, run by TCRdb on the PCR reads, gives a single entry per CDR3 protein. The profile shows roughly 15,000 distinct CDR3 sequences, 63% of them singletons. There are a few counts of this clonotype. Its antigen is as yet unknown. The CDR3 is 15 residues long. V shed 1 base and J shed 5 bases, with 14 bases lying between them. Germline V gives CDR1 SEHNR, CDR2 FQNEAQ (reference sequence).

The receptor comes from a human donor who had recovered from COVID-19. The sample taken for sequencing was CD4+ T cells from blood, cultured in vitro. The chain couples TRBV7-9 to TRBJ1-2; no definite D call. The chain's CDR3 is CASSLERREGYGYTF. The CDR3, as DNA: TGTGCCAGCAGCTTAGAACGCCGCGAGGGATATGGCTACACCTTC.